This T cell receptor (beta chain) comes out of a study of blood T cell repertoires in COVID-19 (TCRdb year 2020). Context from the whole study: Samples from collaborators originated in the United States, Italy and Spain and spanned both the acute and convalescent phases of COVID-19. The dataset comprised deeply sampled blood TCRbeta repertoires from subjects exposed to, actively infected with, or recovered from COVID-19. A de-identified subject ID, COVID-19 status, age in years and sex were almost always included in the sample metadata. The prospective study material was composed of cDNA or gDNA derived from T cells, B-cell-depleted T cells, or PBMCs. Samples were obtained from the ongoing ImmuneRACE study (first 160 participants) and from approximately 1,200 subjects provided by 6 global collaborators. Where available, HLA class I and class II types were taken from metadata supplied by the sample provider and were not determined by assay-based typing. A freely available public database, intended as a resource for researchers studying the immune response to SARS-CoV-2, is where the repertoires were released.

Results and caveats for the whole study, not just this receptor: Clinical and demographic metadata were provided uncurated, with the amount varying by source and participant.

The germline V gene (reference sequence) yields SEHNR for CDR1 and FQNEAQ for CDR2. The CDR3 runs 14 amino acids, cysteine and phenylalanine included. Only the CDR3 region is kept as DNA, spanning 42 bases read in frame from base 1. V has 6 bases trimmed and J has 8 bases trimmed; junction bases matching no gene number 5. For this clone: The target of this receptor is not known. Base qualities were left out, and no much larger clone turns up one base away.

One collaborating source in Seattle enrolled patients while the patients were actively infected and followed the patients over time throughout the course of disease. Collaborating institutions collected whole blood in K2EDTA tubes following their own protocols. For TCRbeta analysis, collaborators shipped samples as frozen whole blood, isolated PBMCs, or DNA extracted from either of those sample types. The immunoSEQ Assay, a bias-controlled multiplex PCR, was used to amplify TCRbeta CDR3 regions from genomic DNA. The authors' pipeline ran thus. The number of nucleated cells in each sample was estimated from the amplification of reference gene primers within the assay. To quantify the absolute abundance of each unique TCRbeta CDR3 rearrangement, sequence reads were collapsed and filtered. For each sample, productive Simpson clonality was calculated by taking the square root of Simpson's diversity index across productive rearrangements. What TCRdb holds here is the immuneACCESS table cut down to in-frame rearrangements. Part of the clones is not present; checked against another copy, under half of the missing clones reflect an unresolved V gene, and the others are unexplained. V and J calls and clone size are given by that table; D and trimming were obtained from the DNA. In all, the sample holds approximately 160,000 clones, and roughly 93% of those were seen once. Together, the top ten hold roughly 2% of the sample.

The chain is made from TRBV7-9 and TRBJ1-4; TRBD1 lines up with 11 middle nucleotides. The sequence derives from a woman aged 60-75 years with COVID-19, enrolled during active disease. Sequenced sample: peripheral blood. The CDR3 protein: CASRGTGGGEKLFF. The DNA sequence follows: TGTGCCAGCAGAGGGACAGGGGGAGGAGAAAAACTGTTTTTT.